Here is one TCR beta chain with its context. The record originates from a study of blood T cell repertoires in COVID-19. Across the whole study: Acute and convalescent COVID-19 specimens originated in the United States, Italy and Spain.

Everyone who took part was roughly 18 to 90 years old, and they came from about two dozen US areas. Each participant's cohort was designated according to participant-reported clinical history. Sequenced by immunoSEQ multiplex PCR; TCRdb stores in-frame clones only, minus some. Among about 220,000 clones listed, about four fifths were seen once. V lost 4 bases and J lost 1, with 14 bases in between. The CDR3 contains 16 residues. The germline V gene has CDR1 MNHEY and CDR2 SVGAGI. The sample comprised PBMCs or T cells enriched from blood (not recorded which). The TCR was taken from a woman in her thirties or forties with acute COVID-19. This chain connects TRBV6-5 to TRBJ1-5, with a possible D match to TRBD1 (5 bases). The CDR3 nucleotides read TGTGCCAGCAGTTCGGGAGGGGCAAGAAGCAATCAGCCCCAGCATTTT. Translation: CASSSGGARSNQPQHF.